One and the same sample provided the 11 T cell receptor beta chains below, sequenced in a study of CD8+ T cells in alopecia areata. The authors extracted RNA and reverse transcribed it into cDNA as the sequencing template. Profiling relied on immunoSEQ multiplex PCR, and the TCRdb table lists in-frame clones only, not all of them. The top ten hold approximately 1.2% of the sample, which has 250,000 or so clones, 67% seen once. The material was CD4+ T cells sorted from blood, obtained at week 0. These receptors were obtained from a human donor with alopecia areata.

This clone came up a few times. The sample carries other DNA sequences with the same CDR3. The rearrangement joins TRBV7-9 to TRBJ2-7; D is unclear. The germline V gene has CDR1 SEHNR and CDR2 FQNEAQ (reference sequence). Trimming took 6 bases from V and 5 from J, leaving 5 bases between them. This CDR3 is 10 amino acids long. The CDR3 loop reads CASSGDEQYF. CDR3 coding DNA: TGTGCCAGCAGTGGGGACGAGCAGTACTTC. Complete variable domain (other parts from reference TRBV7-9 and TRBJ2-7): DTGVSQNPRHKITKRGQNVTFRCDPISEHNRLYWYRQTLGQGPEFLTYFQNEAQLEKSRLLSDRFSAERPKGSFSTLEIQRTEQGDSAMYLCASSGDEQYFGPGTRLTVT.

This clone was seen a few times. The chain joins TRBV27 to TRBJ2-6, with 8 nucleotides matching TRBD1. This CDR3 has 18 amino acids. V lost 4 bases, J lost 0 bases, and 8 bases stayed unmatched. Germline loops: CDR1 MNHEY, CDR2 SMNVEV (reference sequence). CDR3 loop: CASSWGTGPLSGANVLTF. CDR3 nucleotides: TGTGCCAGCAGTTGGGGGACAGGACCCCTCTCTGGGGCCAACGTCCTGACTTTC.

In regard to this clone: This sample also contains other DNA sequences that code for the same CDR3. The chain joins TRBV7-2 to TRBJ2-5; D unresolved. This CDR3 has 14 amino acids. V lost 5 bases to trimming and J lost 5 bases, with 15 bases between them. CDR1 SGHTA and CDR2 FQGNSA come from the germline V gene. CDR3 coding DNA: TGTGCCAGCAGCCCCGGGCCCCTCCGGGAGACCCAGTACTTC. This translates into CASSPGPLRETQYF.

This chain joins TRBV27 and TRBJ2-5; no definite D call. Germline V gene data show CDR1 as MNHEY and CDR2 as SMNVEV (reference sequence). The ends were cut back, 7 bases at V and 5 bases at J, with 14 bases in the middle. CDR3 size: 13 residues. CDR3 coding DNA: TGTGCCAGCAAGCCCAGCCGGCGGGAGACCCAGTACTTC. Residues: CASKPSRRETQYF.

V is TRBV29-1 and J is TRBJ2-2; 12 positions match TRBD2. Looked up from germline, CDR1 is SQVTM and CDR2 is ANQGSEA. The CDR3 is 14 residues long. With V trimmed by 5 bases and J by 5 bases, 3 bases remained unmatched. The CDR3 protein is CSVPGLAGTGELFF. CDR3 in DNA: TGCAGCGTTCCTGGACTAGCGGGAACCGGGGAGCTGTTTTTT.

The CDR3 sequence is CSVNGRGYEQYF. The CDR3, as DNA: TGCAGCGTTAACGGGCGGGGTTACGAGCAGTACTTC. V usage is TRBV29-1 and J usage is TRBJ2-7; maybe TRBD2 (6 bases). V lost 5 bases to trimming and J lost 4 bases, with 12 bases between them. The CDR3 extends over 12 amino acids. Germline-derived CDR1 and CDR2 are SQVTM and ANQGSEA.

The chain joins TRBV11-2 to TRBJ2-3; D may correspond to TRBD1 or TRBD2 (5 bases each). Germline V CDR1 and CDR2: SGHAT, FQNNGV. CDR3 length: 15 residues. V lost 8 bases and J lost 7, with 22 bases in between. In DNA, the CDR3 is TGTGCCAGCGGGGCCGGGACGGCGGTTTTATATACGCAGTATTTT. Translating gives CASGAGTAVLYTQYF.

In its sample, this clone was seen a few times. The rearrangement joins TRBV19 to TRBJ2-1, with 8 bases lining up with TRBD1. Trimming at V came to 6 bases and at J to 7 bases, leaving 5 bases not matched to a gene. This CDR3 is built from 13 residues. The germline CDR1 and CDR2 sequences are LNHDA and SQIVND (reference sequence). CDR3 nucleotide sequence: TGTGCCAGTAGACAGGGGGTATGGAATGAGCAGTTCTTC. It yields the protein CASRQGVWNEQFF.

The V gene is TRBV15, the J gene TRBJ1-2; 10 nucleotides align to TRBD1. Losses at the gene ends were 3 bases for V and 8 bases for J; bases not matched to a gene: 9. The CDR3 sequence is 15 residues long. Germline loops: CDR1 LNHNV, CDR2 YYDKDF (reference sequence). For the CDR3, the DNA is TGTGCCACCAGCAGGCCGGGGACAGGGGTTGGAGGCTACACCTTC. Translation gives CATSRPGTGVGGYTF.

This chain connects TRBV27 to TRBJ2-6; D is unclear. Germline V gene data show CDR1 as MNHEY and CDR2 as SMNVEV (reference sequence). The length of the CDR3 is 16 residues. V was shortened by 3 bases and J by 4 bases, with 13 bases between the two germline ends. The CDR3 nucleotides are TGTGCCAGCAGTTTCCGAGACCGCTCCGGGGCCAACGTCCTGACTTTC. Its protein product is CASSFRDRSGANVLTF.

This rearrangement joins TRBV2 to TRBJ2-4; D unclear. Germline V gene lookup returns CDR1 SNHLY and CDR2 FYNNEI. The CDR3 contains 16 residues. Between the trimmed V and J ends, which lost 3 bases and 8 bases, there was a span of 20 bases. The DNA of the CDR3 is TGTGCCAGCAGTGATGGGGAAAGAAGCTTAGTGGACATTCAGTACTTC. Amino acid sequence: CASSDGERSLVDIQYF.